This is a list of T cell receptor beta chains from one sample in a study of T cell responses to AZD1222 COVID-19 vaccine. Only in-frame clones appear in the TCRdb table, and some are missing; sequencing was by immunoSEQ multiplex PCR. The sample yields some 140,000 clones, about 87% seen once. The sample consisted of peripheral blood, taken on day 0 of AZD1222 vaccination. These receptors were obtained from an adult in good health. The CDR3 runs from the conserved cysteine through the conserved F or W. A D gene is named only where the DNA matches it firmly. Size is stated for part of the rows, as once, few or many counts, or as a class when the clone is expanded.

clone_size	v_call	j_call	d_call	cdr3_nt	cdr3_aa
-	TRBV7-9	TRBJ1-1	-	TGTGCCAGCAGCCCCGTCGGGGCTGAAGCTTTCTTT	CASSPVGAEAFF
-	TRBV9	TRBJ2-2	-	TGTGCCAGCAGCGTATCGAAAGGGGAGCTGTTTTTT	CASSVSKGELFF
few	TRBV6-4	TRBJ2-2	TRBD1	TGTGCCAGCTCAGCCGGGACAGGGGGCACCGGGGAGCTGTTTTTT	CASSAGTGGTGELFF
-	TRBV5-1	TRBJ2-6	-	TGCGCCAGCTCTGGCGGGTTTTCTGGGGCCAACGTCCTGACTTTC	CASSGGFSGANVLTF
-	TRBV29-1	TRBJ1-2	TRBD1	TGCAGCGTTGGAGCCGGGACAGGGGGCATTTATAGCTACACCTTC	CSVGAGTGGIYSYTF
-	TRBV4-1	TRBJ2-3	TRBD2	TGCGCCAGCAGCCAAGATCCGGCGGGAGGGGGAGATACGCAGTATTTT	CASSQDPAGGGDTQYF
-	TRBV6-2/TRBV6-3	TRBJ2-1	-	TGTGCCAGCAGTAGCGCACTCCGCAATGAGCAGTTCTTC	CASSSALRNEQFF
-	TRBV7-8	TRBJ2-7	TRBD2	TGTGCCAGCAGCCCCCCGAGACTAGCGGGTCTTATGGGGGGGGTCGAGCAGTACTTC	CASSPPRLAGLMGGVEQYF
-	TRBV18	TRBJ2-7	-	TGTGCCAGCTCACCATATGACTCCTACGAGCAGTACTTC	CASSPYDSYEQYF
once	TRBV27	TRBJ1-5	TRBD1	TGTGCCAGCAGCATTAAAAGTTTGGACAGGGAAAAGAAACAGCCCCAGCATTTT	CASSIKSLDREKKQPQHF
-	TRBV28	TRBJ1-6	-	TGTGCCAGCAGTTTACTCAGGGTCGGTAATTCACCCCTCCACTTT	CASSLLRVGNSPLHF
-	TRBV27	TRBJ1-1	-	TGTGCCACCAGAAGGGCGGGGATGAACACTGAAGCTTTCTTT	CATRRAGMNTEAFF
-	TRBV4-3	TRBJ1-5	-	TGCGCCAGCAGCCAAGACTCCAGACTCAATCAGCCCCAGCATTTT	CASSQDSRLNQPQHF
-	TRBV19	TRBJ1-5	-	TGTGCCAGTAGTATCATCCTGGGCAGGGACAATCAGCCCCAGCATTTT	CASSIILGRDNQPQHF
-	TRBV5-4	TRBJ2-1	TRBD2	TGTGCCAGCAGTTGGACTAGCGGGAGTCTCTATGAGCAGTTCTTC	CASSWTSGSLYEQFF
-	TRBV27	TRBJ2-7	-	TGTGCCAGCAGTTTAAGGGGCAGTAGTACCTACGAGCAGTACTTC	CASSLRGSSTYEQYF
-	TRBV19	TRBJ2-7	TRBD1	TGTGCCAGTAGTATAGACCTCCCCGGACAGGGGGCCTACGAGCAGTACTTC	CASSIDLPGQGAYEQYF
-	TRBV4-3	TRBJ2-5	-	TGCGCCAGCAGCCATGACATCCAGGGTCCAGGGGAGACCCAGTACTTC	CASSHDIQGPGETQYF
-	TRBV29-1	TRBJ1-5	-	TGCAGCCCCCACCCGGTAAGATGGCCCCAGCATTTT	CSPHPVRWPQHF
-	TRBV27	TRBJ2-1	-	TGTGCCAGCAGTTTGGCTATCCCTTCAAATGAGCAGTTCTTC	CASSLAIPSNEQFF
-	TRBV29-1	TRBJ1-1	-	TGCAGCGTTGACGTCGGGGGCAAGATGAACACTGAAGCTTTCTTT	CSVDVGGKMNTEAFF
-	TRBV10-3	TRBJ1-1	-	TGTGCCATCAGCGCCGAGTACACTGAAGCTTTCTTT	CAISAEYTEAFF
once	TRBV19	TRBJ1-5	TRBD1	TGTGCCAGTAGGGACAGGGGTTGGCGCAATCAGCCCCAGCATTTT	CASRDRGWRNQPQHF
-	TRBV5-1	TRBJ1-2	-	TGCGCCAGCAGCCCGTCGGCCCAAAACTATGGCTACACCTTC	CASSPSAQNYGYTF
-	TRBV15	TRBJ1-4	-	TGTGCCACCAGCAGAGCTCGTCGTGAAAAACTGTTTTTT	CATSRARREKLFF
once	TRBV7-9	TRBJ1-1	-	TGTGCCAGCAGGCCGCCAGAGGGACGAGAAACTGAAGCTTTCTTT	CASRPPEGRETEAFF
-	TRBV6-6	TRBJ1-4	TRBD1	TGTGCCAGCAGCCCTCCCGGGACAGGGGAGTGGAGGAAACTGTTTTTT	CASSPPGTGEWRKLFF
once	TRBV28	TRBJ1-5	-	TGTGCCAGCGATCTAGGGGGGGAGGTAACTCATAGCAATCAGCCCCAGCATTTT	CASDLGGEVTHSNQPQHF
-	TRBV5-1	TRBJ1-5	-	TGCGCCAGCAGCTTGGAGGGAGGGGCAAATCAGCCCCAGCATTTT	CASSLEGGANQPQHF
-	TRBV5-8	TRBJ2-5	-	TGTGCCAGCAGCTTCGTGCCAGGACCACAAGAGACCCAGTACTTC	CASSFVPGPQETQYF
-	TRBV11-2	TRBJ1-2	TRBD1	TGTGCCAGCAGCTCACCTCGGACAGGGCCAGGCTACACCTTC	CASSSPRTGPGYTF
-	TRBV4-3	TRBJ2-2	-	TGCGCCAGCAGCCAGGTCACCGGGGAGCTGTTTTTT	CASSQVTGELFF
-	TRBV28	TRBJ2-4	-	TGTGCCAGCAGTAATCGACTCGGGACAAGGAACATTCAGTACTTC	CASSNRLGTRNIQYF
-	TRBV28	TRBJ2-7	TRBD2	TGTGCCAGCACCAGACTAGCGGGATTCTACGAGCAGTACTTC	CASTRLAGFYEQYF
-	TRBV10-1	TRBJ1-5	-	TGCGCCAGCAGTGGGCAGGATAGCAATCAGCCCCAGCATTTT	CASSGQDSNQPQHF
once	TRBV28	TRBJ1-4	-	TGTGCCAGCAGTGTGGGCCTTAATGAAAAACTGTTTTTT	CASSVGLNEKLFF
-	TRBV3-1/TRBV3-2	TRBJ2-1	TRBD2	TGTGCCAGCAGCCCTGTAGCGGGAGGGCCTAACGATGAGCAGTTCTTC	CASSPVAGGPNDEQFF
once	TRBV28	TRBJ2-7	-	TGTGCCAGCAGATCCCCGTACGAGCAGTACTTC	CASRSPYEQYF
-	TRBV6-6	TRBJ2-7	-	TGTGCCAGCAGTTACTCGATGGGACAAAGCTCCTACGAGCAGTACTTC	CASSYSMGQSSYEQYF
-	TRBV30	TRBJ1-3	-	TGTGCCTGCCCCTCTGGAAACACCATATATTTT	CACPSGNTIYF
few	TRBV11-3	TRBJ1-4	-	TGTGCCAGCAGCCCCAGGGGAAGGGAACGTGAAAAACTGTTTTTT	CASSPRGREREKLFF
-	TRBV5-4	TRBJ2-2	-	TGTGCCAGCAGCTTTCCCCCAGGGACCGGGGAGCTGTTTTTT	CASSFPPGTGELFF
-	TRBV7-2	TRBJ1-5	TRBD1	TGTGCCAGCAGCCCACAGGGGGGCAGGCAGCCCCAGCATTTT	CASSPQGGRQPQHF
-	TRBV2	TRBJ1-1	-	TGTGCCAGCTGGGAGAGGCAGTTGAACACTGAAGCTTTCTTT	CASWERQLNTEAFF
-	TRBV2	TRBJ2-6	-	TGTGCCAGCAGCGTAAGGACAGTCCCTGTCTCTGGGGCCAACGTCCTGACTTTC	CASSVRTVPVSGANVLTF
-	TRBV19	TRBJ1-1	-	TGTGCCAGTAGGTTGGGGAACACTGAAGCTTTCTTT	CASRLGNTEAFF
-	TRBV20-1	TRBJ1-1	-	TGCAGTGCTCAGCCTATAGCGGAAGCTTTCTTT	CSAQPIAEAFF
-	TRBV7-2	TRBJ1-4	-	TGTGCCAGCAGCGCGGGGGGGCTGGGGAGTGAAAAACTGTTTTTT	CASSAGGLGSEKLFF
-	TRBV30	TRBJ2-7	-	TGTGCCTGGAGTAACGGCGAACGGGACGAGCAGTACTTC	CAWSNGERDEQYF
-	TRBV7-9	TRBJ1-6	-	TGTGCCAGCAGCTCATGGACAGCCTATTCACCCCTCCACTTT	CASSSWTAYSPLHF
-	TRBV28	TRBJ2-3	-	TGTGCCAGCAGATCTGGCGGGGTCACAGATACGCAGTATTTT	CASRSGGVTDTQYF
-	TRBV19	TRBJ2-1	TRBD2	TGTGCCAGTAGTATCGCGGGAGGGCGGGGCAATGAGCAGTTCTTC	CASSIAGGRGNEQFF
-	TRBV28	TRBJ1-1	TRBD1	TGTGCCAGCACCCTAACAGGGGGCCCCAACGAAGCTTTCTTT	CASTLTGGPNEAFF
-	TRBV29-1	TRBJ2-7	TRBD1	TGCAGCGCCTCAGGGGGCGCAGGTTACGAGCAGTACTTC	CSASGGAGYEQYF
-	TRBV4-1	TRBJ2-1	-	TGCGCCAGCAGCCACCCGACTAGGAACCCCAACAATGAGCAGTTCTTC	CASSHPTRNPNNEQFF
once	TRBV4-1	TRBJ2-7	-	TGCGCCAGCAGCCAACCGACAGGAACTACCTACGAGCAGTACTTC	CASSQPTGTTYEQYF
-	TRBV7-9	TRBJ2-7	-	TGTGCCAGCAGCTTAGTCGTCCACGAGCAGTACTTC	CASSLVVHEQYF